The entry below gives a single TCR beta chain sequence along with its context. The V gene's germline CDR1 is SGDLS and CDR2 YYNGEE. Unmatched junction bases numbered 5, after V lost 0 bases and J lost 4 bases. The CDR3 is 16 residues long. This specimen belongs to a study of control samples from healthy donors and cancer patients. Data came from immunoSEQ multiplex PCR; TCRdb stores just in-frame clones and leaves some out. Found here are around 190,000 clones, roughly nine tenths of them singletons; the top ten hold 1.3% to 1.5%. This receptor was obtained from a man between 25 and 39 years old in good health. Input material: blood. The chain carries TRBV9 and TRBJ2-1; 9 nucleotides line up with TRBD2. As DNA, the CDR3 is TGTGCCAGCAGCGTAGACGCGCGGGAGGGTTACAATGAGCAGTTCTTC. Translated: CASSVDAREGYNEQFF.